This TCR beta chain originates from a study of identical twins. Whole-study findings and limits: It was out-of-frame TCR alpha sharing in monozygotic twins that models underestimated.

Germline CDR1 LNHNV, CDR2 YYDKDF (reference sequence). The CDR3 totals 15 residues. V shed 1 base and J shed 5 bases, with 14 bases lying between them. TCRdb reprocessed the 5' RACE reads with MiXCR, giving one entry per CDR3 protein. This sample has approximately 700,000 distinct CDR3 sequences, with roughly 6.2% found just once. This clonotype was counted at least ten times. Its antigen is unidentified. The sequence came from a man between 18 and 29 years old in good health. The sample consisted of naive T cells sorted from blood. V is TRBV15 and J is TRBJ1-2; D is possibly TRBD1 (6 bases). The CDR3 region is CATSRVQGSSYGYTF. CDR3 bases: TGTGCCACCAGCAGAGTTCAGGGGAGTAGTTATGGCTACACCTTC.